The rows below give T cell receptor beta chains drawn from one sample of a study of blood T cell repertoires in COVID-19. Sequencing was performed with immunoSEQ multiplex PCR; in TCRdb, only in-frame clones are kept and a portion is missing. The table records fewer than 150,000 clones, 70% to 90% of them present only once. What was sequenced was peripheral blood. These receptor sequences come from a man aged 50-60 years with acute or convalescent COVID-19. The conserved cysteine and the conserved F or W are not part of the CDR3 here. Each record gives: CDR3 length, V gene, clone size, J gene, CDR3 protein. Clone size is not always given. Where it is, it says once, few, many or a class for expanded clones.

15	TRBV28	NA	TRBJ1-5	ASTSGTGIHSNQPQH
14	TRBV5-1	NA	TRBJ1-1	ASSSGQGILNTEAF
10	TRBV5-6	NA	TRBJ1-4	ASSQSNEKLF
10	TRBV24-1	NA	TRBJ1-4	ATSDVNEKLF
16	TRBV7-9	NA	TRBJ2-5	ASSLPTSGGPDQETQY
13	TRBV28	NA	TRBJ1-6	ASSLVTGIGSPLH
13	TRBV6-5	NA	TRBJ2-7	ASSSLVGSGYEQY
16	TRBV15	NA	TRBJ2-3	ATSRAGVGGRLTDTQY
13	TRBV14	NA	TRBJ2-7	ASSQGLRRTYEQY
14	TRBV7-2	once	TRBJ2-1	ASSHATSAAYNEQF
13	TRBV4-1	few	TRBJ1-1	ASSPVGTGSTEAF